This T cell receptor (beta chain) was retrieved from a study of T cell responses to AZD1222 COVID-19 vaccine. Study-level points and caveats: At baseline, just a handful of AZD1222 recipients tested seropositive.

The CDR3 length is 13 residues. In germline, CDR1 is MDHEN, CDR2 SYDVKM. V lost 5 bases and J lost 7, with 14 bases in between. Assay: immunoSEQ multiplex PCR; the TCRdb copy retains only in-frame clones and omits some. In the table there are tens of thousands of clones, roughly nine tenths of which are singletons. Concerning this clone itself: Its antigen is not known.

The source of this sequence is an adult who received the AZD1222 COVID-19 vaccine. This rearrangement joins TRBV28 to TRBJ1-2, with D unclear. This specimen was peripheral blood, taken 28 days after the second AZD1222 dose. The DNA for the CDR3 is TGTGCCAGCAGTACGTATGGCCCTCCTGGCTACACCTTC. Translated: CASSTYGPPGYTF.